The 12 T cell receptor beta chains listed next were all sequenced from one sample in a study of resident and recirculating memory T cells in vitiligo. TCRdb's copy holds only in-frame clones and misses some; the assay was immunoSEQ multiplex PCR. The repertoire holds tens of thousands of clones, with roughly 92% as singletons. The sequenced sample was blood. The receptors stem from a male donor with vitiligo.

This chain joins TRBV6-5 and TRBJ2-1; tentatively, D is TRBD1 (6 bases). The CDR3 sequence is 16 residues long. In germline, CDR1 is MNHEY, CDR2 SVGAGI. Trimming took off 4 bases at V and 0 bases at J, with 13 bases between the two ends. CDR3 nucleotide sequence: TGTGCCAGCAGTTTACTACAGGGAATCTCCTACAATGAGCAGTTCTTC. Amino acid sequence: CASSLLQGISYNEQFF.

CDR3 sequence reads: CASSERAGRNLGNQPQHF. For the CDR3, the DNA is TGTGCCAGCAGTGAACGCGCAGGGCGAAATCTTGGCAATCAGCCCCAGCATTTT. J is TRBJ1-5 and V is TRBV2; the D gene is possibly TRBD1 (5 bases). Germline V gene lookup returns CDR1 SNHLY and CDR2 FYNNEI. The V end lost 2 bases, the J end lost 2 bases, and 19 bases lay between the germline ends. The CDR3 runs to 18 residues. The full variable domain, in which reference TRBV2 and TRBJ1-5 provide the parts outside the CDR3, is EPEVTQTPSHQVTQMGQEVILRCVPISNHLYFYWYRQILGQKVEFLVSFYNNEISEKSEIFDDQFSVERPDGSNFTLKIRSTKLEDSAMYFCASSERAGRNLGNQPQHFGDGTRLSIL.

This clone was seen just once. The V gene is TRBV7-2, the J gene TRBJ2-2; possible D gene TRBD1, 6 bases. The CDR3 sequence is 14 residues long. V lost 3 bases and J lost 4, with 9 bases in between. Germline V CDR1 and CDR2: SGHTA, FQGNSA. Written as DNA, the CDR3 is TGTGCCAGCAGCTTTAGGGGGAGCACCGGGGAGCTGTTTTTT. Protein: CASSFRGSTGELFF.

This clone was seen a single time. The rearrangement links TRBV2 to TRBJ1-4; 10 bases line up with TRBD1. With V trimmed by 4 bases and J by 8 bases, 4 bases remained unmatched. The CDR3 loop spans 14 amino acids. Looked up from germline, CDR1 is SNHLY and CDR2 is FYNNEI. CDR3 amino acids: CASSVDRGHEKLFF. The DNA for the CDR3 is TGTGCCAGCAGTGTTGACAGGGGGCACGAAAAACTGTTTTTT.

In this sample, this clone turned up a few times. This chain links TRBV5-1 with TRBJ2-7; D is ambiguous. CDR1 is SGHRS and CDR2 is YFSETQ in the germline V gene. The CDR3 runs to 13 residues. Trimming removed 2 bases at V and 3 bases at J, with 9 bases between. The chain's CDR3 is CASSFSSGYEQYF. The CDR3 DNA reads TGCGCCAGCAGCTTTTCCTCCGGCTACGAGCAGTACTTC.

The chain combines TRBV7-9 with TRBJ2-2; 11 bases are shared with TRBD1. This CDR3 is built from 19 residues. Germline trimming cut 3 bases from V and 5 bases from J; bases unmatched to any gene: 14. The germline CDR1 and CDR2 sequences are SEHNR and FQNEAQ (reference sequence). The CDR3 protein is CASSFRTGGGGPGTGELFF. CDR3 nucleotide sequence: TGTGCCAGCAGCTTTCGGACAGGGGGCGGAGGCCCGGGGACCGGGGAGCTGTTTTTT.

The J gene is TRBJ1-6, the V gene TRBV11-2; tentative D call: TRBD1 (6 bases). Trimming took 5 bases from V and 5 from J, leaving 13 bases between them. Germline V lookup: CDR1 SGHAT, CDR2 FQNNGV. The CDR3 has 15 residues. CDR3 DNA sequence: TGTGCCAGCAGCCCAGAGGGGGTTCATAATTCACCCCTCCACTTT. Translated, it gives CASSPEGVHNSPLHF.

The V gene is TRBV7-2, the J gene TRBJ1-5; D remains unclear. The V gene lost 2 bases and the J gene lost 11 bases, with 19 bases spanning the gap. CDR1 is SGHTA, CDR2 FQGNSA, per germline. The CDR3 runs to 15 residues. CDR3 sequence: CASSLKTTSPPAQHF. CDR3 sequence (DNA): TGTGCCAGCAGCTTAAAGACAACATCCCCACCCGCCCAGCATTTT.

This sequence joins TRBV6-5 and TRBJ1-1; D possibly corresponds to TRBD1 (5 bases). V was shortened by 6 bases and J by 2 bases, with 10 bases between the two germline ends. Germline CDR1 MNHEY, CDR2 SVGAGI. This CDR3 region has 13 residues. The CDR3 coding sequence is TGTGCCAGCAGCCTCGGACACAACACTGAAGCTTTCTTT. It yields the protein CASSLGHNTEAFF.

The chain couples TRBV19 to TRBJ2-1; TRBD1 matches at 8 bases. Germline CDR1 LNHDA, CDR2 SQIVND (reference sequence). The CDR3 has 15 amino acids. Trimming cost V 5 bases and J 6 bases; bases outside gene matches: 9. In DNA form, the CDR3 reads TGTGCCAGTAGTCCGGGATCGACAGGGGTCAATGAGCAGTTCTTC. Protein product: CASSPGSTGVNEQFF.

This sequence joins TRBV7-6 and TRBJ2-1; TRBD2 aligns across 11 bases. The CDR3 loop spans 17 amino acids. The germline CDR1 and CDR2 sequences are SGHVS and FNYEAQ. V shed 2 bases and J 3 bases; nucleotides not matched to a gene: 6. The CDR3 coding sequence is TGTGCCAGCAGCTTATTGTCCCTAGCGGGGGGCTACAATGAGCAGTTCTTC. Protein product: CASSLLSLAGGYNEQFF. The full variable domain, completed using reference TRBV7-6 and TRBJ2-1, is GAGVSQSPRYKVTKRGQDVALRCDPISGHVSLYWYRQALGQGPEFLTYFNYEAQQDKSGLPNDRFSAERPEGSISTLTIQRTEQRDSAMYRCASSLLSLAGGYNEQFFGPGTRLTVL.

V and J are TRBV9 and TRBJ2-2; 8 nucleotides align to TRBD1. The V segment lost 0 bases and the J segment 4 bases; nucleotides outside the gene matches: 5. Germline lookup yields CDR1 SGDLS and CDR2 YYNGEE. The CDR3 is 16 residues long. CDR3 region: CASSVGGQGSTGELFF. The CDR3, as DNA: TGTGCCAGCAGCGTAGGAGGACAGGGTAGCACCGGGGAGCTGTTTTTT.